Listed below are T cell receptor beta chains from one sample, sequenced in a study of T cell repertoires in cytomegalovirus infection. TCRdb analysed the reads with MiXCR anew, one entry per CDR3 protein. The sample has 900,000 to 950,000 distinct CDR3 sequences, roughly 31% seen once. Their antigen targets remain unknown. The sequencing here drew on cultured CD8+ T cells from PBMCs, taken from culture after CMV antigen stimulation. The origin of the receptors is a human donor in good health (CMV status not recorded). Some clones in this sample may be carry-over from other donors' samples. Each CDR3 is given with its conserved first and last residue. The D gene is left open where the match is weak. Only part of the rows carry a size: once, few, many, or a class if the clone is expanded.

v_call: TRBV4-2; j_call: TRBJ2-3; clone_size: -; d_call: -; cdr3_aa: CASSQLGGRGSSLDTQYF; cdr3_nt: TGTGCCAGCAGCCAGTTGGGGGGGAGGGGGTCGAGCTTGGATACGCAGTATTTT
v_call: TRBV11-2; j_call: TRBJ2-1; clone_size: few; d_call: TRBD2; cdr3_aa: CASSLTLRGGDEQFF; cdr3_nt: TGTGCCAGCAGCTTAACTTTGCGGGGGGGGGATGAGCAGTTCTTC
v_call: TRBV27; j_call: TRBJ1-6; clone_size: once; d_call: -; cdr3_aa: CASSSGRSSYNSPLHF; cdr3_nt: TGTGCCAGCAGTTCGGGACGGAGCTCCTATAATTCACCCCTCCACTTT
v_call: TRBV12-3/TRBV12-4; j_call: TRBJ2-4; clone_size: few; d_call: -; cdr3_aa: CASSAPGPLAKNIQYF; cdr3_nt: TGTGCCAGCAGTGCCCCCGGGCCCCTAGCCAAAAACATTCAGTACTTC
v_call: TRBV7-9; j_call: TRBJ2-5; clone_size: few; d_call: TRBD1; cdr3_aa: CASTKRDRRYQETQYF; cdr3_nt: TGTGCCAGCACCAAGAGGGACAGACGATACCAAGAGACCCAGTACTTC
v_call: TRBV2; j_call: TRBJ2-4; clone_size: -; d_call: -; cdr3_aa: CASMGTENIQYF; cdr3_nt: TGTGCCAGCATGGGGACGGAAAACATTCAGTACTTC
v_call: TRBV7-8; j_call: TRBJ2-7; clone_size: -; d_call: -; cdr3_aa: CASSLGATGPYYEQYF; cdr3_nt: TGTGCCAGCAGCTTAGGGGCGACAGGACCTTACTACGAGCAGTACTTC
v_call: TRBV5-1; j_call: TRBJ2-3; clone_size: -; d_call: TRBD1; cdr3_aa: CASSSPQGRGQLTDTQYF; cdr3_nt: TGCGCCAGCAGCTCCCCCCAGGGCAGGGGGCAATTGACAGATACGCAGTATTTT
v_call: TRBV15; j_call: TRBJ2-2; clone_size: few; d_call: -; cdr3_aa: CATSGLRGSGELFF; cdr3_nt: TGTGCCACCAGCGGCCTACGAGGTTCCGGGGAGCTGTTTTTT
v_call: TRBV28; j_call: TRBJ2-5; clone_size: -; d_call: -; cdr3_aa: CASSLTGGPETQYF; cdr3_nt: TGTGCCAGCAGCCTAACCGGAGGTCCGGAGACCCAGTACTTC
v_call: TRBV7-8; j_call: TRBJ2-5; clone_size: few; d_call: TRBD1; cdr3_aa: CASSLVWAGGETQYF; cdr3_nt: TGTGCCAGCAGCTTAGTATGGGCAGGGGGTGAGACCCAGTACTTC
v_call: TRBV11-2; j_call: TRBJ1-5; clone_size: few; d_call: -; cdr3_aa: CASSLDAVSNQPQHF; cdr3_nt: TGTGCCAGCAGCTTAGATGCAGTTAGCAATCAGCCCCAGCATTTT
v_call: TRBV6-1; j_call: TRBJ1-1; clone_size: -; d_call: TRBD1; cdr3_aa: CASSSRQGLMNTEAFF; cdr3_nt: TGTGCCAGCAGTTCCCGACAGGGACTAATGAACACTGAAGCTTTCTTT
v_call: TRBV6-1; j_call: TRBJ2-2; clone_size: -; d_call: -; cdr3_aa: CATLDYPSGELFF; cdr3_nt: TGTGCCACCCTGGACTACCCGTCCGGGGAGCTGTTTTTT
v_call: TRBV28; j_call: TRBJ1-1; clone_size: -; d_call: -; cdr3_aa: CASRGALRTEAFF; cdr3_nt: TGTGCCAGCAGGGGGGCTCTAAGGACTGAAGCTTTCTTT
v_call: TRBV18; j_call: TRBJ1-5; clone_size: -; d_call: -; cdr3_aa: CASSQTGQHNQSQHF; cdr3_nt: TGTGCCAGCTCACAAACTGGACAGCACAATCAGTCCCAGCATTTT
v_call: TRBV7-2; j_call: TRBJ1-1; clone_size: -; d_call: -; cdr3_aa: CASSQQKGRNTEAFF; cdr3_nt: TGTGCCAGCAGCCAGCAGAAGGGGAGGAACACTGAAGCTTTCTTT
v_call: TRBV4-3; j_call: TRBJ2-2; clone_size: -; d_call: TRBD2; cdr3_aa: CASSQGLAGGRTGELFF; cdr3_nt: TGCGCCAGCAGCCAAGGCCTAGCGGGGGGACGTACCGGGGAGCTGTTTTTT
v_call: TRBV7-9; j_call: TRBJ2-7; clone_size: many; d_call: -; cdr3_aa: CASSGPGAGEPYEQYF; cdr3_nt: TGTGCCAGCAGCGGACCGGGGGCAGGGGAGCCCTACGAGCAGTACTTC
v_call: TRBV28; j_call: TRBJ2-1; clone_size: many; d_call: -; cdr3_aa: CASSPGASSYNEQFF; cdr3_nt: TGTGCCAGCAGCCCAGGGGCTAGCTCCTACAATGAGCAGTTCTTC
v_call: TRBV15; j_call: TRBJ1-2; clone_size: -; d_call: -; cdr3_aa: CATSRDAGNGYTF; cdr3_nt: TGTGCCACCAGCAGAGATGCAGGGAATGGCTACACCTTC
v_call: TRBV10-3; j_call: TRBJ2-2; clone_size: few; d_call: -; cdr3_aa: CAVFKNTGELFF; cdr3_nt: TGTGCCGTCTTCAAGAACACCGGGGAGCTGTTTTTT
v_call: TRBV7-8; j_call: TRBJ2-7; clone_size: few; d_call: -; cdr3_aa: CASSLGSQGPYEQYF; cdr3_nt: TGTGCCAGCAGCTTAGGGTCTCAGGGTCCGTACGAGCAGTACTTC
v_call: TRBV12-3/TRBV12-4; j_call: TRBJ2-3; clone_size: -; d_call: -; cdr3_aa: CASRFGLLASSTDTQYF; cdr3_nt: TGTGCCAGCAGGTTCGGTTTGCTAGCTAGCAGCACAGATACGCAGTATTTT
v_call: TRBV6-5; j_call: TRBJ1-1; clone_size: few; d_call: TRBD1; cdr3_aa: CASSVRGPNTEAFF; cdr3_nt: TGTGCCAGCAGTGTTAGGGGGCCGAACACTGAAGCTTTCTTT
v_call: TRBV5-5; j_call: TRBJ2-4; clone_size: -; d_call: -; cdr3_aa: CASSLSWDPRDIQYF; cdr3_nt: TGTGCCAGCAGCTTGTCCTGGGACCCACGGGACATTCAGTACTTC
v_call: TRBV6-6; j_call: TRBJ1-2; clone_size: few; d_call: -; cdr3_aa: CASSPPSLRGYTF; cdr3_nt: TGTGCCAGCAGTCCTCCAAGTCTTAGAGGCTACACCTTC
v_call: TRBV7-8; j_call: TRBJ1-3; clone_size: -; d_call: -; cdr3_aa: CASSLGRHPKNTIYF; cdr3_nt: TGTGCCAGCAGCTTAGGTCGTCACCCCAAGAACACCATATATTTT
v_call: TRBV27; j_call: TRBJ1-1; clone_size: many; d_call: -; cdr3_aa: CASRIGDTEAFF; cdr3_nt: TGTGCCAGCAGAATCGGGGACACTGAAGCTTTCTTT
v_call: TRBV6-2/TRBV6-3; j_call: TRBJ2-1; clone_size: few; d_call: -; cdr3_aa: CASSYSLLRYGSNEQFF; cdr3_nt: TGTGCCAGCAGTTACAGCTTGTTGAGGTACGGGTCCAATGAGCAGTTCTTC
v_call: TRBV20-1; j_call: TRBJ2-3; clone_size: -; d_call: TRBD1; cdr3_aa: CSARGQGLNTDTQYF; cdr3_nt: TGCAGTGCTAGGGGACAGGGGTTGAACACAGATACGCAGTATTTT
v_call: TRBV6-5; j_call: TRBJ1-2; clone_size: -; d_call: TRBD1; cdr3_aa: CASSPLRTGGYTF; cdr3_nt: TGTGCCAGCAGCCCCCTGAGGACAGGGGGCTACACCTTC
v_call: TRBV6-1; j_call: TRBJ1-5; clone_size: -; d_call: -; cdr3_aa: CASRTINGYQPQHF; cdr3_nt: TGTGCCAGCAGGACAATAAACGGATATCAGCCCCAGCATTTT
v_call: TRBV12-3/TRBV12-4; j_call: TRBJ2-7; clone_size: -; d_call: -; cdr3_aa: CASRQSGTYEQYF; cdr3_nt: TGTGCCAGCAGGCAGTCGGGAACCTACGAGCAGTACTTC
v_call: TRBV12-3/TRBV12-4; j_call: TRBJ2-2; clone_size: -; d_call: -; cdr3_aa: CVSKGEGLGTGELFF; cdr3_nt: TGTGTCAGCAAGGGGGAGGGGCTGGGCACCGGGGAGCTGTTTTTT
v_call: TRBV27; j_call: TRBJ1-1; clone_size: -; d_call: -; cdr3_aa: CASSLDPLGTSYTEAFF; cdr3_nt: TGTGCCAGCAGTTTGGACCCACTGGGGACCTCTTACACTGAAGCTTTCTTT
v_call: TRBV19; j_call: TRBJ1-1; clone_size: many; d_call: -; cdr3_aa: CASSMPYPATVYTEAFF; cdr3_nt: TGTGCCAGTAGTATGCCTTATCCAGCGACAGTTTACACTGAAGCTTTCTTT
v_call: TRBV12-3/TRBV12-4; j_call: TRBJ2-3; clone_size: many; d_call: -; cdr3_aa: CASTLGGADTQYF; cdr3_nt: TGTGCCAGCACCCTCGGCGGCGCAGATACGCAGTATTTT
v_call: TRBV6-6; j_call: TRBJ1-5; clone_size: -; d_call: -; cdr3_aa: CASSGSDSNQPQHF; cdr3_nt: TGTGCCAGCTCGGGTAGTGACAGCAATCAGCCCCAGCATTTT
v_call: TRBV20-1; j_call: TRBJ2-5; clone_size: few; d_call: -; cdr3_aa: CSATRSQGWAYEGETQYF; cdr3_nt: TGCAGTGCTACACGAAGTCAAGGGTGGGCTTATGAAGGAGAGACCCAGTACTTC
v_call: TRBV5-8; j_call: TRBJ2-1; clone_size: -; d_call: -; cdr3_aa: CASSLVWGKSYNEQFF; cdr3_nt: TGTGCCAGCAGCTTGGTATGGGGAAAAAGCTACAATGAGCAGTTCTTC
v_call: TRBV12-5; j_call: TRBJ2-1; clone_size: -; d_call: TRBD2; cdr3_aa: CASGLVETLAGYNEQFF; cdr3_nt: TGTGCTAGTGGTTTGGTAGAGACACTAGCGGGGTACAATGAGCAGTTCTTC
v_call: TRBV7-6; j_call: TRBJ1-1; clone_size: many; d_call: -; cdr3_aa: CASSLAVGGNTEAFF; cdr3_nt: TGTGCCAGCAGCTTAGCTGTAGGAGGGAACACTGAAGCTTTCTTT
v_call: TRBV27; j_call: TRBJ1-4; clone_size: few; d_call: -; cdr3_aa: CASQGVGEKLFF; cdr3_nt: TGTGCCAGCCAAGGGGTTGGGGAAAAACTGTTTTTT
v_call: TRBV15; j_call: TRBJ1-5; clone_size: few; d_call: TRBD1; cdr3_aa: CATRDRGSNQPQHF; cdr3_nt: TGTGCCACCAGGGACAGGGGGAGCAATCAGCCCCAGCATTTT
v_call: TRBV19; j_call: TRBJ1-2; clone_size: -; d_call: -; cdr3_aa: CASSPGYGPNYGYTF; cdr3_nt: TGTGCCAGTAGTCCAGGATATGGCCCCAACTATGGCTACACCTTC
v_call: TRBV7-9; j_call: TRBJ2-7; clone_size: -; d_call: TRBD2; cdr3_aa: CASSPKSGGYEQYF; cdr3_nt: TGTGCCAGCAGCCCGAAGAGCGGGGGGTACGAGCAGTACTTC
v_call: TRBV2; j_call: TRBJ1-6; clone_size: -; d_call: -; cdr3_aa: CASTGGNPAFYNSPLHF; cdr3_nt: TGTGCCAGCACAGGAGGAAACCCAGCCTTCTATAATTCACCCCTCCACTTT
v_call: TRBV4-1; j_call: TRBJ1-1; clone_size: many; d_call: -; cdr3_aa: CASSRGIEAFF; cdr3_nt: TGCGCCAGCAGCCGAGGCATTGAAGCTTTCTTT
v_call: TRBV7-2; j_call: TRBJ2-3; clone_size: -; d_call: -; cdr3_aa: CASSSREGELTDTQYF; cdr3_nt: TGTGCCAGCAGCTCCAGGGAGGGGGAGCTCACAGATACGCAGTATTTT
v_call: TRBV7-2; j_call: TRBJ1-4; clone_size: many; d_call: -; cdr3_aa: CASSLWGQPATNEKLFF; cdr3_nt: TGTGCCAGCAGCTTATGGGGACAACCCGCAACTAATGAAAAACTGTTTTTT
v_call: TRBV27; j_call: TRBJ1-2; clone_size: few; d_call: -; cdr3_aa: CASSPQGSNYGYTF; cdr3_nt: TGTGCCAGCAGTCCGCAGGGAAGCAACTATGGCTACACCTTC
v_call: TRBV20-1; j_call: TRBJ2-7; clone_size: few; d_call: -; cdr3_aa: CSAREYSSYEQYF; cdr3_nt: TGCAGTGCTAGAGAATACAGTTCGTACGAGCAGTACTTC
v_call: TRBV15; j_call: TRBJ2-7; clone_size: -; d_call: TRBD2; cdr3_aa: CATSDSGSSYEQYF; cdr3_nt: TGTGCCACCAGCGATAGCGGGAGCTCCTACGAGCAGTACTTC
v_call: TRBV12-3/TRBV12-4; j_call: TRBJ2-5; clone_size: -; d_call: TRBD2; cdr3_aa: CASSPGLAGGAETQYF; cdr3_nt: TGTGCCAGCAGTCCCGGTTTAGCGGGGGGGGCAGAGACCCAGTACTTC
v_call: TRBV6-5; j_call: TRBJ2-5; clone_size: -; d_call: -; cdr3_aa: CASSLSGYNRQETQYF; cdr3_nt: TGTGCCAGCAGCCTCTCAGGTTATAACAGACAAGAGACCCAGTACTTC
v_call: TRBV6-2/TRBV6-3; j_call: TRBJ2-6; clone_size: -; d_call: TRBD1; cdr3_aa: CASSFSTTGDSYSGANVLTF; cdr3_nt: TGTGCCAGCAGTTTCTCCACGACAGGGGACTCCTACTCTGGGGCCAACGTCCTGACTTTC
v_call: TRBV28; j_call: TRBJ1-2; clone_size: -; d_call: -; cdr3_aa: CATLGSTGGSNYGYTF; cdr3_nt: TGTGCCACCCTGGGTTCAACGGGGGGTTCTAACTATGGCTACACCTTC
v_call: TRBV20-1; j_call: TRBJ2-3; clone_size: once; d_call: -; cdr3_aa: CSAWDFDTDTQYF; cdr3_nt: TGCAGTGCTTGGGACTTTGACACAGATACGCAGTATTTT
v_call: TRBV6-2/TRBV6-3; j_call: TRBJ2-7; clone_size: few; d_call: -; cdr3_aa: CASSYGLQQYF; cdr3_nt: TGTGCCAGCAGTTACGGGCTCCAACAGTACTTC